This section outlines one T cell receptor beta chain sequence together with its context. This entry comes from a study of Ad26.COV2.S vaccination and SARS-CoV-2 variants. Turning to the study itself: Intramuscular Ad26.COV2.S doses were given once or twice, 56 days apart.

Clones were read by immunoSEQ multiplex PCR, and TCRdb kept only the in-frame ones, dropping some. The profile shows 380,000 or so clones, about four fifths of them singletons. The treatment is: roughly 20 received Ad26.COV2.S at low or high dose, single or two shots; several received placebo; per-sample allocation not given. Collection of samples fell on day 63 after the first vaccine or placebo injection. The germline V and J ends were trimmed by 0 bases and 3 bases, with 15 bases remaining between them. The germline V gene encodes CDR1 SGHKS and CDR2 YYEKEE (reference sequence). The CDR3 extends over 16 amino acids.

The chain couples TRBV5-5 to TRBJ2-5; D remains unclear. The material sequenced was peripheral blood, taken in a trial of Ad26.COV2.S vaccine versus placebo. This receptor was identified in a person aged 18-60 years who received the Ad26.COV2.S COVID-19 vaccine or a placebo. Written as DNA, the CDR3 is TGTGCCAGCAGCTTGGGCGTTGGGTCTGGGAAAGAGACCCAGTACTTC. Amino acids: CASSLGVGSGKETQYF. Full variable domain (outside the CDR3, taken from reference TRBV5-5 and TRBJ2-5): DAGVTQSPTHLIKTRGQQVTLRCSPISGHKSVSWYQQVLGQGPQFIFQYYEKEERGRGNFPDRFSARQFPNYSSELNVNALLLGDSALYLCASSLGVGSGKETQYFGPGTRLLVL.